This T cell receptor beta chain was documented in a study of post-analysis software for immune sequencing data (dated by TCRdb to 2014 to 2015). General notes on the study: The recorded disease courses included relapsing-remitting, secondary progressive and progressive-relapsing multiple sclerosis, and some patients had no subtype annotation. A subset of samples was prepared in parallel using single-end sample barcoding, then pooled and co-amplified after Illumina adapter ligation. The multiple sclerosis patient repertoires were compared with some twelve previously published healthy control repertoires from donors aged about 6 to 26 years.

To demonstrate the VDJtools post-analysis software, TCR beta repertoires were profiled from the peripheral blood of about 13 young patients with multiple sclerosis. The multiple sclerosis patients were children and adolescents between about 6 and 16 years of age. From cysteine to phenylalanine, the CDR3 is 15 amino acids long. Of the read, only the CDR3 DNA is kept; its 45 bases are in frame from base 1. CDR1 SGHTA and CDR2 FQGNSA were looked up in the germline V gene. Beyond this particular receptor, the publication reports: Normalized Chao1 diversity was significantly lower in multiple sclerosis patients than controls, suggesting substantial peripheral T-cell clonal expansion. Strong co-clustering of samples prepared in the same batch was shown by direct clustering with F measure, prompting a batch-effect correction. The control group was slightly older than the multiple sclerosis patient group. Patients showed significantly higher frequencies than controls for a handful of TRBV segments, among them TRBV5-6, TRBV5-1 and TRBV20-1.

The method behind the library was PCR. Sequencer: Illumina HiSeq 2500. To reduce PCR and sequencing biases, unique molecular identifiers were built into the TCR beta cDNA libraries. Per 1 to 10 million input T cells, some 500,000 cDNA molecules were obtained, such that each molecule approximated one T cell. The patient libraries were prepared and sequenced using the same protocol as the earlier healthy control dataset. Samples belonging to the same batch were prepared together, multiplexed and sequenced on a shared HiSeq lane. The authors' pipeline ran thus. MIGEC handled the raw barcoded reads, throwing out single-read molecular identifier groups before consensus assembly and CDR3 extraction. Clonotype tables were post-analysed with VDJtools, and diversity was normalized by down-sampling all datasets to the smallest sample size. In repertoire overlap clustering, CDR3 amino acid sequences, but not nucleotide sequences, were matched to correct batch-related cross-sample contamination. TCRdb reanalyzed the raw reads on its own, using fastp at Q25 for trimming and MiXCR for clone calling, and kept in-frame beta chains. Entries that share a CDR3 protein sequence are merged under the most common genes and DNA. TCRdb assigned the V and J calls; the authors' analysis was not used. The sample profile shows hundreds of thousands of distinct CDR3 sequences; about 32% of them were found once. Roughly 0.54% of the sample goes to the ten largest clones.

To note about this clonotype: The antigen it binds to is not known. The junction departs from germline at one end; a sequencing error may be responsible.

This sequence uses TRBV7-2 and TRBJ1-3, with 8 junctional bases fitting TRBD1. The TCR originated in a girl aged 5 to 17 with multiple sclerosis. Sequences were obtained from blood. CDR3 protein: CAGSQDRVSGNTIYF. At the DNA level, the sequence is TGTGCCGGCAGTCAGGACAGGGTCTCTGGAAACACCATATATTTT.